This TCR beta chain stems from a study of blood T cell repertoires in COVID-19. For the study at large: Collection of acute and convalescent COVID-19 samples took place in the United States, Italy and Spain. PBMCs, B-cell-depleted T cells, or T cells provided the cDNA or gDNA that made up the material.

V lost 4 bases to trimming and J lost 5 bases; unmatched junction nucleotides: 3. The CDR3 has 13 residues. Germline V gene data show CDR1 as MGHDK and CDR2 as SYGVNS. Original processing notes: Estimation of nucleated cell counts was performed using reference gene primer amplification. Assay: immunoSEQ multiplex PCR; the TCRdb copy retains only in-frame clones and omits some. That table gives V, J and clone size, and the DNA gave D and trimming. Of 250,000 to 350,000 clones in the sample, 75% to 90% are singletons; the top ten hold approximately 12%. This TCR was sampled from a woman aged 60-75 years with acute or convalescent COVID-19. Sequencing was performed on peripheral blood. The chain uses TRBV25-1 and TRBJ1-1; 8 nucleotides line up with TRBD1. The CDR3 protein is CASSGTGRTEAFF. CDR3 DNA: TGTGCCAGCAGTGGGACAGGGCGGACTGAAGCTTTCTTT.